This T cell receptor beta chain was obtained from a study of regulatory and conventional T cells in RAG deficiency. Study-level findings and limits: In Omenn syndrome, Treg and Tconv repertoires overlapped >80%.

Turning to this clone: Antigen unknown. An end of the junction differs from the germline gene, which may be a read error.

Germline V CDR1 and CDR2: SSHAT, FNYEAQ (reference sequence). CDR3 length: 16 amino acids. Sequencing was performed with immunoSEQ multiplex PCR; in TCRdb, only in-frame clones are kept and a portion is missing. The profile shows tens of thousands of clones, more than 80% of them singletons. The sorted conventional CD4+ T cells were CD25-low and CD127-high, with genomic DNA sequenced. These same data were also listed under a study on regulatory T cells. That work states: Primers: 52 TRBV forward and 13 TRBJ reverse. Patient repertoires had restricted TRB V-J pairs and skewed V and J usage, most in Tregs.

Sequencing used CD4+ effector T cells sorted from blood. This chain links TRBV7-7 with TRBJ2-5; TRBD1 agrees at 9 bases. This TCR was recovered from a human donor in good health. The CDR3 loop reads CASSFSSGTGLETQYF. CDR3 DNA sequence: TGTGCTAGCAGCTTTTCGTCCGGGACAGGGCTAGAGACCCAGTACTTC.